These T cell receptor beta chains were read from a single sample in a study of blood T cell repertoires in COVID-19. Assay: immunoSEQ multiplex PCR; the TCRdb copy retains only in-frame clones and omits some. The sample records about 160,000 clones, 75% to 90% being singletons. The sample was peripheral blood. Receptors originate from a human donor in a cohort sampled during active COVID-19. Both conserved end residues are part of each CDR3. A D gene is named only where the DNA matches it firmly. A row's size may be missing; if present it is once, few, many or a size class.

size	V	J	D	CDR3	DNA
few	TRBV6-2/TRBV6-3	TRBJ1-5	.	CASSSPGHVSNQPQHF	TGTGCCAGCAGTTCACCGGGACACGTTAGCAATCAGCCCCAGCATTTT
.	TRBV2	TRBJ2-3	TRBD2	CASGLAGGGTDTQYF	TGTGCCAGTGGACTAGCGGGGGGGGGCACAGATACGCAGTATTTT
.	TRBV3-1/TRBV3-2	TRBJ2-1	.	CASSQEGRGRYNEQFF	TGTGCCAGCAGCCAAGAAGGGCGGGGGCGCTACAATGAGCAGTTCTTC
.	TRBV4-3	TRBJ1-4	TRBD1	CASSQGQGGDEKLFF	TGCGCCAGCAGCCAAGGTCAGGGGGGTGATGAAAAACTGTTTTTT
.	TRBV7-9	TRBJ1-2	.	CASSFGGRGYTF	TGTGCCAGCAGCTTTGGGGGCCGGGGCTACACCTTC
once	TRBV27	TRBJ2-1	.	CASSRDSPSYNEQFF	TGTGCCAGCAGTCGGGACTCCCCATCCTACAATGAGCAGTTCTTC
.	TRBV5-6	TRBJ2-7	TRBD2	CASKGSLAGVRNF	TGTGCCAGCAAAGGATCTTTAGCGGGAGTAAGGAACTTC
.	TRBV28	TRBJ1-4	.	CASSLQVAGNEKLFF	TGTGCCAGCTCTCTCCAGGTCGCAGGCAATGAAAAACTGTTTTTT
.	TRBV19	TRBJ1-5	.	CASSSLPSNQPQHF	TGTGCCAGTAGTTCCCTCCCTAGCAATCAGCCCCAGCATTTT
once	TRBV28	TRBJ1-5	.	CASRIAGNQPQHF	TGTGCCAGCCGGATCGCGGGCAATCAGCCCCAGCATTTT
.	TRBV4-1	TRBJ2-7	TRBD1	CASSQDRAGGGQYF	TGCGCCAGCAGCCAAGATCGGGCAGGGGGCGGACAGTACTTC
.	TRBV6-5	TRBJ2-5	.	CASSTGGPDLYF	TGTGCCAGCAGTACCGGAGGACCGGACCTGTACTTC
.	TRBV28	TRBJ2-7	TRBD1	CAIQGAGYEQYF	TGTGCCATACAGGGGGCTGGCTACGAGCAGTACTTC
.	TRBV7-2	TRBJ2-7	TRBD2	CASSLLAGGPYEQYF	TGTGCCAGCAGCTTACTAGCGGGAGGGCCTTACGAGCAGTACTTC
.	TRBV19	TRBJ2-4	.	CASSIDLGGRGAKNIQYF	TGTGCCAGTAGTATAGATCTCGGAGGGAGAGGAGCCAAAAACATTCAGTACTTC
once	TRBV7-9	TRBJ1-4	TRBD1	CASSSMRDSNEKLFF	TGTGCCAGCAGCTCTATGCGGGACAGTAATGAAAAACTGTTTTTT
.	TRBV30	TRBJ1-4	.	CAWSGIRGQDEKLFF	TGTGCCTGGAGTGGCATCAGGGGTCAGGATGAAAAACTGTTTTTT